This is a list of T cell receptor beta chains from one sample in a study of blood T cell repertoires in COVID-19. The data were produced by immunoSEQ multiplex PCR, yet TCRdb's version contains in-frame clones alone and is incomplete. Altogether about 460,000 clones are present, more than 85% being singletons, with the ten largest covering around 8%. The sequencing input was PBMCs or T cells enriched from blood (not recorded which). The receptors derive from a woman aged 55-69 years who had recovered from COVID-19. The CDR3 runs from the conserved cysteine through the conserved F or W. The order of the fields is D gene, V gene, J gene, clone size, CDR3 DNA, CDR3 protein. D genes are given only for firm matches. Not every row has a clone size; where given, it reads once, few, many or a size class.

TRBD1,TRBV18,TRBJ1-1,NA,TGTGCCAGCTCATCGGGACAGGGAGGCACTGAAGCTTTCTTT,CASSSGQGGTEAFF
NA,TRBV3-1/TRBV3-2,TRBJ2-5,NA,TGTGCCAGCAGCCAAGATTCAGGGATCAAGCAAGAGACCCAGTACTTC,CASSQDSGIKQETQYF
NA,TRBV3-1/TRBV3-2,TRBJ1-2,few,TGTGCCAGCAGCCAAGGACGGCAGGTCTATGGCTACACCTTC,CASSQGRQVYGYTF
TRBD2,TRBV10-3,TRBJ2-5,NA,TGTGCCATCAGGTCGCTAGCGGGGGGGCCGCGGGAGACCCAGTACTTC,CAIRSLAGGPRETQYF
NA,TRBV6-1,TRBJ1-2,few,TGTGCCAGCAGTGAAGTAGAGGGCTATGGCTACACCTTC,CASSEVEGYGYTF
NA,TRBV21-1,TRBJ1-4,once,TGTGCCAGCAGCACAGGTCCTCGGGGTGAAAAACTGTTTTTT,CASSTGPRGEKLFF
NA,TRBV5-1,TRBJ2-5,NA,TGCGCCAGCAGCGAGGCCGATGAGACCCAGTACTTC,CASSEADETQYF
TRBD2,TRBV6-5,TRBJ2-3,once,TGTGCCAGCAGGTCCGGACTAGCGGGGACGCAGTATTTT,CASRSGLAGTQYF
NA,TRBV6-5,TRBJ1-5,NA,TGTGCCAGCAGCTTCAGGGCATTTAGCAATCAGCCCCAGCATTTT,CASSFRAFSNQPQHF
NA,TRBV2,TRBJ1-2,NA,TGTGCCAGCAGTGAACAGTCAATAGGCTACACCTTC,CASSEQSIGYTF
NA,TRBV30,TRBJ1-1,NA,TGTGCCTGGCATAAAAAGGGGACACAGAACACTGAAGCTTTCTTT,CAWHKKGTQNTEAFF
TRBD1,TRBV2,TRBJ1-6,NA,TGTGCCAGCAGCGTACAGGGGGCTGGGAATTCACCCCTCCACTTT,CASSVQGAGNSPLHF
TRBD2,TRBV14,TRBJ2-1,NA,TGTGCCAGCAGCCAAGACAGAAGTATGACTAGCCGTGAGCAGTTCTTC,CASSQDRSMTSREQFF
TRBD1,TRBV10-2,TRBJ1-2,NA,TGCGCCAGCAGTCTCGACAGGGGCTATGGCTACACCTTC,CASSLDRGYGYTF
NA,TRBV5-4,TRBJ2-3,NA,TGTGCCAGCAGCTTGCAGGGTCCAGATACGCAGTATTTT,CASSLQGPDTQYF
TRBD1,TRBV6-5,TRBJ2-2,NA,TGTGCCAGCAGCCGGACAGGGCCGAGTACCGGGGAGCTGTTTTTT,CASSRTGPSTGELFF
TRBD2,TRBV10-3,TRBJ2-4,NA,TGTGCCATCAGCCCCACCGGGACTAGCGGGGAACAAAACATTCAGTACTTC,CAISPTGTSGEQNIQYF
TRBD1,TRBV18,TRBJ2-1,NA,TGTGCCAGCTCATCGGGACAGGGACACTGGGAGCAGTTCTTC,CASSSGQGHWEQFF
TRBD1,TRBV2,TRBJ2-5,NA,TGTGCCAGCAGTGCTAGGGGGCGATTTATGGAGACCCAGTACTTC,CASSARGRFMETQYF
NA,TRBV7-2,TRBJ2-7,NA,TGTGCCAGCAGCTTAGGGCTAGCGCCTACCTACGAGCAGTACTTC,CASSLGLAPTYEQYF
NA,TRBV7-6,TRBJ2-3,NA,TGTGCCAGCAGCTTTGGGAGGGATACGCAGTATTTT,CASSFGRDTQYF
NA,TRBV28,TRBJ2-6,NA,TGTGCCAGCAAACCGGGATCCGGAGGACGCTCCGGGGCCAACGTCCTGACTTTC,CASKPGSGGRSGANVLTF
TRBD1,TRBV2,TRBJ1-1,NA,TGTGCCAGCAGTGGGCCTAGACAGGGTCCGAACACTGAAGCTTTCTTT,CASSGPRQGPNTEAFF
NA,TRBV20-1,TRBJ1-1,NA,TGCAGTGCTAGTCAGGTGGGCACTGAAGCTTTCTTT,CSASQVGTEAFF
NA,TRBV2,TRBJ1-5,NA,TGTGCCAGCAGGGTAAGGGAAGGGGTTCAGCCCCAGCATTTT,CASRVREGVQPQHF
TRBD1,TRBV2,TRBJ1-2,NA,TGTGCCAGCACCCCGTGGACAGGGGGCGCAGATGGCTACACCTTC,CASTPWTGGADGYTF
NA,TRBV19,TRBJ2-2,NA,TGTGCCAGTAGTATACAGACACTAGTCACCGGGGAGCTGTTTTTT,CASSIQTLVTGELFF
TRBD1,TRBV2,TRBJ2-7,NA,TGTGCCAGCAGTCGGACAGGGATCGGGTACGAGCAGTACTTC,CASSRTGIGYEQYF
NA,TRBV6-5,TRBJ1-4,NA,TGTGCCAGCTCTAGGGGTTCAACTAATGAAAAACTGTTTTTT,CASSRGSTNEKLFF